This TCR beta chain came from a study of shared clonotypes between healthy human individuals. This CDR3 has 15 amino acids. J lost 5 bases, V lost 6 bases, and 8 bases had no gene match. Per the germline V gene, CDR1 is SGHAT and CDR2 is FQNNGV. There were no recent acute infections or vaccinations among the donors, who were healthy HIV-negative adults. Using immunoSEQ multiplex PCR, the repertoire was profiled, and TCRdb retains in-frame clones only, with some absent. Of over a million clones listed, approximately 80% are singletons. The sequence came from a man aged 18 to 29 in good health. Some clones in this sample may be carry-over from other donors' samples. The sample taken for sequencing was memory CD4+ T cells from PBMCs. Subset meaning: CD45RA-negative fraction. The chain has TRBV11-2 and TRBJ2-5; 11 bases line up with TRBD2. The CDR3 DNA reads TGTGCCAGCAGGACGATTAGCGGGAGGGAGGAGACCCAGTACTTC. This sequence encodes CASRTISGREETQYF. Full variable domain (missing parts from reference TRBV11-2 and TRBJ2-5): EAGVAQSPRYKIIEKRQSVAFWCNPISGHATLYWYQQILGQGPKLLIQFQNNGVVDDSQLPKDRFSAERLKGVDSTLKIQPAKLEDSAVYLCASRTISGREETQYFGPGTRLLVL.